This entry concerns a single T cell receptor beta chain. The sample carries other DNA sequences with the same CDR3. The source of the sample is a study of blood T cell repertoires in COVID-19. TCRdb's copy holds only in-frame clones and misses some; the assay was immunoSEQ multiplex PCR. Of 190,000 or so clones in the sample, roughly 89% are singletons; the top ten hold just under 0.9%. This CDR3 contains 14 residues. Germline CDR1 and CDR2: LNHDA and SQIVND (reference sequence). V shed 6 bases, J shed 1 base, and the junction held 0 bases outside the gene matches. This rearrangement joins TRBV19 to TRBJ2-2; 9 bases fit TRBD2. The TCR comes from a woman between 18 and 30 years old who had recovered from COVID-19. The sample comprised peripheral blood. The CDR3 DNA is TGTGCCAGTAGACTAGCGGGGAACACCGGGGAGCTGTTTTTT. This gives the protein CASRLAGNTGELFF.